Listed below are T cell receptor beta chains from one sample, sequenced in a study of shared clonotypes between healthy human individuals. TCRdb's table, derived via immunoSEQ multiplex PCR, lists solely in-frame clones and lacks some. This table has 2 million to 2.5 million clones, around 90% appearing once. The sample was naive CD4+ T cells from PBMCs. These receptors were collected from a man younger than 35 in good health. Some clones in this sample may be carry-over from other donors' samples. CDR3s leave out the opening cysteine and the closing phenylalanine or tryptophan.

j_call: TRBJ1-3; v_call: TRBV5-1; cdr3_aa: ASSLAGRDSGNTIY
j_call: TRBJ2-2; v_call: TRBV7-2; cdr3_aa: ASSQTRGGELF
j_call: TRBJ1-2; v_call: TRBV9; cdr3_aa: ASSDRINYGYT
j_call: TRBJ2-5; v_call: TRBV5-1; cdr3_aa: ASSLGALETQY
j_call: TRBJ1-1; v_call: TRBV10-3; cdr3_aa: AISSRNTEAF
j_call: TRBJ1-3; v_call: TRBV9; cdr3_aa: ASSVDGADGNTIY
j_call: TRBJ1-4; v_call: TRBV7-2; cdr3_aa: ASSYTGTVGEKLF
j_call: TRBJ2-7; v_call: TRBV6-5; cdr3_aa: ASSYRDSSYEQY
j_call: TRBJ2-2; v_call: TRBV5-1; cdr3_aa: ASRAQNTGELF
j_call: TRBJ2-1; v_call: TRBV7-3; cdr3_aa: ASSRLAGVYNEQF
j_call: TRBJ2-3; v_call: TRBV10-3; cdr3_aa: AISETLAGGLTDTQY
j_call: TRBJ1-2; v_call: TRBV9; cdr3_aa: ASSVVGGFNYGYT
j_call: TRBJ2-7; v_call: TRBV4-1; cdr3_aa: ASSQRGQTTGSYEQY
j_call: TRBJ1-4; v_call: TRBV19; cdr3_aa: ASSLGTGAGEKLF
j_call: TRBJ2-2; v_call: TRBV7-8; cdr3_aa: ASSRQGYTGELF
j_call: TRBJ2-3; v_call: TRBV7-2; cdr3_aa: ASSRQLSGRSTDTQY
j_call: TRBJ2-3; v_call: TRBV6-5; cdr3_aa: ASRNTASTDTQY
j_call: TRBJ2-7; v_call: TRBV19; cdr3_aa: ASSLRDRADEQY
j_call: TRBJ1-1; v_call: TRBV5-4; cdr3_aa: ASSLSTTTEAF
j_call: TRBJ1-4; v_call: TRBV30; cdr3_aa: AGGRRGEKLF
j_call: TRBJ2-2; v_call: TRBV2; cdr3_aa: ASNVLNTGELF
j_call: TRBJ1-2; v_call: TRBV28; cdr3_aa: ASTLGSNYGYT
j_call: TRBJ1-4; v_call: TRBV28; cdr3_aa: ASRHSTSRDEKLF
j_call: TRBJ1-1; v_call: TRBV2; cdr3_aa: ASSSQGYTEAF
j_call: TRBJ1-4; v_call: TRBV18; cdr3_aa: ASSVASTNEKLF
j_call: TRBJ2-2; v_call: TRBV28; cdr3_aa: ASSFFKGGAGGELF
j_call: TRBJ2-3; v_call: TRBV27; cdr3_aa: ASSLGSWTDTQY
j_call: TRBJ2-5; v_call: TRBV29-1; cdr3_aa: SVGSRLQETQY
j_call: TRBJ1-3; v_call: TRBV6-1; cdr3_aa: ASSEDGDISGNTIY
j_call: TRBJ2-1; v_call: TRBV5-5; cdr3_aa: ASSLVGGSYNEQF
j_call: TRBJ1-2; v_call: TRBV5-4; cdr3_aa: ASSVTSPYGYT
j_call: TRBJ1-5; v_call: TRBV6-5; cdr3_aa: ASRATGSSNQPQH
j_call: TRBJ1-1; v_call: TRBV5-8; cdr3_aa: ASSLGAAVNTEAF
j_call: TRBJ2-3; v_call: TRBV19; cdr3_aa: ASSGTVTDTQY
j_call: TRBJ2-2; v_call: TRBV9; cdr3_aa: ASSVGKGGEFPPNTGELF
j_call: TRBJ2-1; v_call: TRBV2; cdr3_aa: ASAPTRAVYNEQF
j_call: TRBJ1-5; v_call: TRBV2; cdr3_aa: ASKADSNQPQH
j_call: TRBJ2-1; v_call: TRBV5-1; cdr3_aa: ASSFGLAGVYNEQF
j_call: TRBJ1-4; v_call: TRBV6-6; cdr3_aa: ASSYFRVSNEKLF
j_call: TRBJ2-7; v_call: TRBV28; cdr3_aa: ASREQGAPYEQY
j_call: TRBJ1-3; v_call: TRBV5-1; cdr3_aa: ASSLVQGGSTIY
j_call: TRBJ2-7; v_call: TRBV4-3; cdr3_aa: ASSQDGRRAYEQY
j_call: TRBJ2-3; v_call: TRBV18; cdr3_aa: ASSAGTGGADTQY
j_call: TRBJ2-7; v_call: TRBV7-9; cdr3_aa: ASSWGLAGGYEQY
j_call: TRBJ2-3; v_call: TRBV19; cdr3_aa: ASSIPRTSGMDTQY
j_call: TRBJ2-6; v_call: TRBV5-1; cdr3_aa: ASSFDEAASSGANVLT
j_call: TRBJ2-7; v_call: TRBV28; cdr3_aa: ASVPGQGWAQGYEQY
j_call: TRBJ2-1; v_call: TRBV2; cdr3_aa: ASGVFRGYEQF
j_call: TRBJ1-2; v_call: TRBV6-5; cdr3_aa: ASSYSGLTNYGYT
j_call: TRBJ1-5; v_call: TRBV4-1; cdr3_aa: ASSQEAGLGNQPQH
j_call: TRBJ2-1; v_call: TRBV30; cdr3_aa: AWGLGRTTNEQF
j_call: TRBJ1-2; v_call: TRBV15; cdr3_aa: ATSRGGGISGYT
j_call: TRBJ1-1; v_call: TRBV10-3; cdr3_aa: AISRTGWTEAF